A selection of T cell receptor beta chains follows, all from one sample in a study of T cell changes during pregnancy in multiple sclerosis. Only in-frame clones appear in the TCRdb table, and some are missing; sequencing was by immunoSEQ multiplex PCR. The sample shows 55,000 to 65,000 clones, more than 90% of them seen only once. The sample was peripheral blood, taken in the first trimester of pregnancy. The receptors originated from a female donor in good health, enrolled as a control in a pregnancy study. The CDR3 runs from the conserved cysteine through the conserved F or W. Fields, in order: V gene, D gene, clone size, J gene, CDR3 DNA, CDR3 protein. D genes are given only for firm matches. Clone size is stated in some rows and not others, as once, few, many or a class when expanded.

V: TRBV29-1; D: TRBD1; size: NA; J: TRBJ2-3; DNA: TGCAGCTTTGACGGGACAGCGAGTACAGATACGCAGTATTTT; CDR3: CSFDGTASTDTQYF
V: TRBV5-5; D: NA; size: NA; J: TRBJ1-2; DNA: TGTGCCAGCAATTTGGCGGGGGACCCTAACTATGGCTACACCTTC; CDR3: CASNLAGDPNYGYTF
V: TRBV5-3; D: TRBD1; size: NA; J: TRBJ2-3; DNA: TGTGCCAGAAGCGTGGGACAGGCCGATGGGACAGATACGCAGTATTTT; CDR3: CARSVGQADGTDTQYF
V: TRBV11-1; D: NA; size: few; J: TRBJ1-1; DNA: TGTGCCAGCAGCTTAAAACAGAACACTGAAGCTTTCTTT; CDR3: CASSLKQNTEAFF
V: TRBV7-9; D: TRBD1; size: NA; J: TRBJ1-2; DNA: TGTGCCAGCAGCCCCATATTGGGGACAGGGTTGTATGGCTACACCTTC; CDR3: CASSPILGTGLYGYTF
V: TRBV6-5; D: NA; size: NA; J: TRBJ1-2; DNA: TGTGCCAGCAGTCGGACGGGAGCTAACTATGGCTACACCTTC; CDR3: CASSRTGANYGYTF
V: TRBV7-2; D: TRBD2; size: NA; J: TRBJ2-1; DNA: TGTGCCAGCAGCTTAGGGCGGGGACTAGCAGCCGAGCAGTTCTTC; CDR3: CASSLGRGLAAEQFF
V: TRBV2; D: NA; size: NA; J: TRBJ2-1; DNA: TGTGCCAGCAGTGATGATAGCTCCTACAATGAGCAGTTCTTC; CDR3: CASSDDSSYNEQFF
V: TRBV7-2; D: TRBD2; size: NA; J: TRBJ2-3; DNA: TGTGCCAGCACGTTACTAGCGGGGGGAAGCACAGATACGCAGTATTTT; CDR3: CASTLLAGGSTDTQYF
V: TRBV6-6; D: TRBD1; size: NA; J: TRBJ1-5; DNA: TGTGCCAGCAGTGGGACAGGGGGGCGACAGCCCCAGCATTTT; CDR3: CASSGTGGRQPQHF
V: TRBV9; D: NA; size: NA; J: TRBJ1-2; DNA: TGTGCCAGCAGCGTAGGGGGGGGTTATTGGGGCTATGGCTACACCTTC; CDR3: CASSVGGGYWGYGYTF
V: TRBV29-1; D: TRBD1; size: once; J: TRBJ2-3; DNA: TGCAGCGGCGGACAGGGAATCACAGATACGCAGTATTTT; CDR3: CSGGQGITDTQYF
V: TRBV5-1; D: TRBD1; size: NA; J: TRBJ1-2; DNA: TGCGCCAGCAAGGGACAGGGGGCAGACTATGGCTACACCTTC; CDR3: CASKGQGADYGYTF
V: TRBV7-3; D: NA; size: NA; J: TRBJ2-2; DNA: TGTGCCAGCAGCTTTGAACAGGCCGGGGAGCTGTTTTTT; CDR3: CASSFEQAGELFF
V: TRBV29-1; D: NA; size: once; J: TRBJ2-1; DNA: TGCAGCGTTGTTAAGCTTTGGAGTAGCAATGAGCAGTTCTTC; CDR3: CSVVKLWSSNEQFF
V: TRBV7-2; D: NA; size: once; J: TRBJ2-7; DNA: TGTGCCAGCAGCTTCCGGACAAGCTCCTACGAGCAGTACTTC; CDR3: CASSFRTSSYEQYF
V: TRBV6-4; D: TRBD1; size: NA; J: TRBJ2-3; DNA: TGTGCCAGCAGTGACGGGCAGGGGGCTCATAGTACGCAGTATTTT; CDR3: CASSDGQGAHSTQYF
V: TRBV2; D: NA; size: NA; J: TRBJ1-2; DNA: TGTGCCAGCAGTGCTGACAGTCCGGCTGGCTACACCTTC; CDR3: CASSADSPAGYTF
V: TRBV11-3; D: TRBD2; size: NA; J: TRBJ2-4; DNA: TGTGCCAGCAGCCAAAATTCCGGGACTAGCGGGAGGGGAGGCATTCAGTACTTC; CDR3: CASSQNSGTSGRGGIQYF
V: TRBV5-4; D: NA; size: NA; J: TRBJ1-2; DNA: TGTGCCAGCAGCTTGGGGGAGGGCAGGGTCTATGGCTACACCTTC; CDR3: CASSLGEGRVYGYTF
V: TRBV4-3; D: TRBD1; size: NA; J: TRBJ1-4; DNA: TGCGCCAGCAGCCAAGATAACAGGGGGCAAAGTGAAAAACTGTTTTTT; CDR3: CASSQDNRGQSEKLFF
V: TRBV7-8; D: NA; size: once; J: TRBJ1-1; DNA: TGTGCCAGCAGCTTAAGGGGACATGGCCTGAACACTGAAGCTTTCTTT; CDR3: CASSLRGHGLNTEAFF
V: TRBV4-2; D: TRBD1; size: NA; J: TRBJ2-7; DNA: TGTGCCAGCAGCCTAAGCCCGACAGGGGGCCACCGGTGGGACGAGCAGTACTTC; CDR3: CASSLSPTGGHRWDEQYF
V: TRBV6-5; D: NA; size: NA; J: TRBJ1-3; DNA: TGTGCCAGCAGGGAGAGGTTCTCTGGAAACACCATATATTTT; CDR3: CASRERFSGNTIYF
V: TRBV10-1; D: TRBD1; size: once; J: TRBJ1-2; DNA: TGCGCCAGAAGACAGGGCTGGTATGGCTACACCTTC; CDR3: CARRQGWYGYTF
V: TRBV4-1; D: NA; size: NA; J: TRBJ1-6; DNA: TGCGCCAGCAGCCTCGGGTTCTCCTATAATTCACCCCTCCACTTT; CDR3: CASSLGFSYNSPLHF
V: TRBV2; D: TRBD2; size: NA; J: TRBJ2-1; DNA: TGTGCCAGCTGTTCTAGCGGGAGGAAAAGCTCCTACAATGAGCAGTTCTTC; CDR3: CASCSSGRKSSYNEQFF
V: TRBV5-1; D: NA; size: NA; J: TRBJ1-2; DNA: TGCGCCAGCAGCTTCGGCGCTAGAGATGGCTACACCTTC; CDR3: CASSFGARDGYTF
V: TRBV27; D: NA; size: NA; J: TRBJ2-7; DNA: TGTGCCACCGCTAGGGGGTCCTACGAGCAGTACTTC; CDR3: CATARGSYEQYF
V: TRBV7-3; D: TRBD1; size: NA; J: TRBJ2-5; DNA: TGTGCCAGCAGCTCGGTAGGGGGCGAGACCCAGTACTTC; CDR3: CASSSVGGETQYF
V: TRBV11-2; D: NA; size: once; J: TRBJ1-2; DNA: TGTGCCACCCAAAGCAGTGGGCACTACACCTTC; CDR3: CATQSSGHYTF
V: TRBV10-3; D: NA; size: NA; J: TRBJ1-1; DNA: TGTGCCATCAGTGAGGGGGACTGGGAAACTGAAGCTTTCTTT; CDR3: CAISEGDWETEAFF